This T cell receptor beta chain was found in a study of cytomegalovirus exposure and HLA in healthy donors. The PCR had 60 Vbeta and 13 Jbeta primers. TCRdb's table, derived via immunoSEQ multiplex PCR, lists solely in-frame clones and lacks some. The table lists fewer than 150,000 clones, roughly 80% of them singletons. To note about this clone: The germline gene is not matched at one end of the junction; a read error may be the cause.

Germline CDR1 and CDR2: GTSNPN and SVGIG (reference sequence). CDR3 length: 14 residues. The specimen sequenced was PBMCs. The receptor's source is a man aged 45-65 years in good health and CMV-seronegative. The chain couples TRBV30 to TRBJ2-2; perhaps TRBD2 as D (5 bases). The CDR3 coding sequence is TGTGCCTGGAGAGGGCAGAGGAACACCGGGAAGCTGTTTTTT. Translation: CAWRGQRNTGKLFF. The full variable domain, its missing parts supplied by reference TRBV30 and TRBJ2-2, is SQTIHQWPATLVQPVGSPLSLECTVEGTSNPNLYWYRQAAGRGLQLLFYSVGIGQISSEVPQNLSASRPQDRQFILSSKKLLLSDSGFYLCAWRGQRNTGKLFFGEGSRLTVL.